Here is one T cell receptor (beta chain) with its context. No antigen is known for it. This table comes from immunoSEQ multiplex PCR, and its TCRdb copy is limited to in-frame clones, with some not included. The table has 50,000 to 65,000 clones, approximately 90% seen once. CDR1 and CDR2 (germline): SGHKS, YYEKEE (reference sequence). Trimming stripped 4 bases from V and 7 bases from J, with 17 bases between. The length of the CDR3 is 14 residues. These data come from a study of identifying expanded T cells in peripheral blood. Study-level results: Technical replicates showed approximately 1.2 changed clones; approximately 2 weeks 15 to 20; four weeks 19.

The sequence was obtained from a person aged 18-70 years in good health. The rearrangement links TRBV5-5 to TRBJ1-2; weak D call: TRBD1 (6 bases). Sequenced material: blood. The chain's CDR3 is CASSPMGGASGYTF. CDR3 nucleotide sequence: TGTGCCAGCAGCCCCATGGGGGGGGCAAGTGGCTACACCTTC. The full variable domain, its missing parts supplied by reference TRBV5-5 and TRBJ1-2, is DAGVTQSPTHLIKTRGQQVTLRCSPISGHKSVSWYQQVLGQGPQFIFQYYEKEERGRGNFPDRFSARQFPNYSSELNVNALLLGDSALYLCASSPMGGASGYTFGSGTRLTVV.